The rows below give T cell receptor beta chains drawn from one sample of a study of T cell repertoires in cytomegalovirus infection. A single record per CDR3 protein comes from TCRdb applying MiXCR to the reads. The table records approximately 290,000 distinct CDR3 sequences, 20% to 30% of them present only once. The sequenced material came from PBMCs. The receptor set was obtained from a human donor in good health (CMV status not recorded). Some clones in this sample may be carry-over from other donors' samples. The CDR3 runs from the conserved cysteine through the conserved F or W. Each record gives: D gene, V gene, clone size, J gene, CDR3 protein, CDR3 DNA. D genes are given only for firm matches. A clone size is listed for some rows: how often the clone was seen (once, few, many), or a class if it is expanded.

d_gene: TRBD2; v_gene: TRBV6-6; abundance: many; j_gene: TRBJ2-7; CDR3aa: CASSYGGLAGGNYEQYF; CDR3nt: TGTGCCAGCAGTTACGGAGGACTAGCGGGAGGGAACTACGAGCAGTACTTC
d_gene: TRBD2; v_gene: TRBV28; abundance: few; j_gene: TRBJ2-1; CDR3aa: CASSWLAGKYNEQFF; CDR3nt: TGTGCCAGTAGCTGGCTAGCGGGGAAGTACAATGAGCAGTTCTTC
d_gene: .; v_gene: TRBV11-2; abundance: .; j_gene: TRBJ1-1; CDR3aa: CASSKRQDWLNTEAFF; CDR3nt: TGTGCCAGCAGCAAAAGACAGGATTGGTTGAACACTGAAGCTTTCTTT
d_gene: TRBD1; v_gene: TRBV7-2; abundance: many; j_gene: TRBJ1-5; CDR3aa: CASSFTRPGQTQPQHF; CDR3nt: TGTGCCAGCAGCTTTACCAGGCCGGGACAGACTCAGCCCCAGCATTTT
d_gene: TRBD2; v_gene: TRBV19; abundance: few; j_gene: TRBJ2-1; CDR3aa: CASSRATSGYYNEQFF; CDR3nt: TGTGCCAGTAGTAGGGCAACTAGCGGATACTACAATGAGCAGTTCTTC
d_gene: .; v_gene: TRBV7-2; abundance: many; j_gene: TRBJ2-7; CDR3aa: CASSLLPGLYEQYF; CDR3nt: TGTGCCAGCAGCTTATTACCAGGTCTCTACGAGCAGTACTTC
d_gene: .; v_gene: TRBV5-4; abundance: .; j_gene: TRBJ2-7; CDR3aa: CASSLDIHEQYF; CDR3nt: TGTGCCAGCAGCTTGGACATCCACGAGCAGTACTTC
d_gene: .; v_gene: TRBV19; abundance: few; j_gene: TRBJ1-6; CDR3aa: CASSDLSSPLHF; CDR3nt: TGTGCCAGTAGCGACTTAAGTTCACCCCTCCACTTT
d_gene: TRBD1; v_gene: TRBV7-9; abundance: many; j_gene: TRBJ2-7; CDR3aa: CASSGQGAYEQYF; CDR3nt: TGTGCCAGCAGTGGACAGGGGGCCTACGAGCAGTACTTC
d_gene: .; v_gene: TRBV2; abundance: .; j_gene: TRBJ1-5; CDR3aa: CASSGEGRGQQPQHF; CDR3nt: TGTGCCAGCAGTGGGGAGGGAAGGGGCCAACAGCCCCAGCATTTT
d_gene: .; v_gene: TRBV2; abundance: .; j_gene: TRBJ2-5; CDR3aa: CASSERGSETQYF; CDR3nt: TGTGCCAGCAGTGAAAGGGGTTCCGAGACCCAGTACTTC
d_gene: TRBD2; v_gene: TRBV7-3; abundance: many; j_gene: TRBJ2-1; CDR3aa: CASSLRLAGRNEQFF; CDR3nt: TGTGCCAGCAGCTTAAGACTAGCGGGGCGCAATGAGCAGTTCTTC
d_gene: .; v_gene: TRBV7-2; abundance: .; j_gene: TRBJ2-3; CDR3aa: CASSLDRYTDTQYF; CDR3nt: TGTGCCAGCAGCTTGGACAGATACACAGATACGCAGTATTTT
d_gene: .; v_gene: TRBV27; abundance: .; j_gene: TRBJ2-1; CDR3aa: CASSRRVDEQFF; CDR3nt: TGTGCCAGCAGTCGCAGGGTTGATGAGCAGTTCTTC
d_gene: .; v_gene: TRBV20-1; abundance: .; j_gene: TRBJ2-1; CDR3aa: CSALDRMYNEQFF; CDR3nt: TGCAGTGCTTTAGACAGAATGTACAATGAGCAGTTCTTC
d_gene: TRBD2; v_gene: TRBV2; abundance: .; j_gene: TRBJ2-4; CDR3aa: CASRGSGGTGGNIQYF; CDR3nt: TGTGCCAGCAGGGGTTCGGGCGGAACGGGAGGGAACATTCAGTACTTC
d_gene: .; v_gene: TRBV6-6; abundance: .; j_gene: TRBJ1-5; CDR3aa: CASYPAGRNQPQHF; CDR3nt: TGTGCCAGTTACCCCGCAGGGAGGAACCAGCCCCAGCATTTT
d_gene: .; v_gene: TRBV20-1; abundance: .; j_gene: TRBJ2-5; CDR3aa: CSAPHYQAPQTQYF; CDR3nt: TGCAGTGCTCCCCACTATCAAGCACCCCAGACCCAGTACTTC
d_gene: .; v_gene: TRBV6-2/TRBV6-3; abundance: .; j_gene: TRBJ2-5; CDR3aa: CASSYGPETQYF; CDR3nt: TGTGCCAGCAGTTACGGCCCAGAGACCCAGTACTTC
d_gene: TRBD1; v_gene: TRBV7-2; abundance: few; j_gene: TRBJ2-5; CDR3aa: CASSPDRGAETQYF; CDR3nt: TGTGCCAGCAGCCCGGACAGGGGAGCAGAGACCCAGTACTTC
d_gene: .; v_gene: TRBV2; abundance: .; j_gene: TRBJ2-1; CDR3aa: CASRTRGAASSYNEQFF; CDR3nt: TGTGCCAGCAGGACCCGAGGGGCGGCGAGCTCCTACAATGAGCAGTTCTTC
d_gene: .; v_gene: TRBV7-6; abundance: many; j_gene: TRBJ2-1; CDR3aa: CASSLALWQYKLLDNEQFF; CDR3nt: TGTGCCAGCAGCTTAGCGCTTTGGCAGTACAAGCTATTAGACAATGAGCAGTTCTTC
d_gene: .; v_gene: TRBV11-2; abundance: .; j_gene: TRBJ2-1; CDR3aa: CASSLGRRSYNEQFF; CDR3nt: TGTGCCAGCAGCTTAGGCAGGCGCTCCTACAATGAGCAGTTCTTC
d_gene: .; v_gene: TRBV28; abundance: .; j_gene: TRBJ2-7; CDR3aa: CASTPLDRPSYEQYF; CDR3nt: TGTGCCAGCACCCCCTTAGACAGGCCCTCCTACGAGCAGTACTTC
d_gene: .; v_gene: TRBV19; abundance: few; j_gene: TRBJ1-2; CDR3aa: CASQKEPRGRVSDGYTF; CDR3nt: TGTGCCAGTCAAAAAGAGCCTCGGGGGCGAGTAAGTGATGGCTACACCTTC